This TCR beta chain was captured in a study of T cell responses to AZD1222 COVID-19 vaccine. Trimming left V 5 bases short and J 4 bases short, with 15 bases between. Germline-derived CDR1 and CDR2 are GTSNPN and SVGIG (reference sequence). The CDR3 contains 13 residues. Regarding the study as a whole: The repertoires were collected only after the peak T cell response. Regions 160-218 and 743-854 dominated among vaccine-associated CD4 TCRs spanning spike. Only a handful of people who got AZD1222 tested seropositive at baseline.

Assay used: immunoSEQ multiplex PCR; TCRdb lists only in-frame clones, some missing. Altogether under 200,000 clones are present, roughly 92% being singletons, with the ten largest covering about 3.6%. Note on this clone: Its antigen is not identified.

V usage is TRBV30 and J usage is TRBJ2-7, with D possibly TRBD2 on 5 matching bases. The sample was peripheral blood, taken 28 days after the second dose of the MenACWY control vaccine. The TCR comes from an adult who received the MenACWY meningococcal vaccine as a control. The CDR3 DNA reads TGTGCCTGGGGGCGAGGGCCGGCTTACGAGCAGTACTTC. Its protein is CAWGRGPAYEQYF. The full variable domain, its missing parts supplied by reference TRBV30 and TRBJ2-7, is SQTIHQWPATLVQPVGSPLSLECTVEGTSNPNLYWYRQAAGRGLQLLFYSVGIGQISSEVPQNLSASRPQDRQFILSSKKLLLSDSGFYLCAWGRGPAYEQYFGPGTRLTVT.